These 26 T cell receptor beta chains originate from one sample sequenced in a study of shared clonotypes between healthy human individuals (dated by TCRdb to between 2020 and 2021). The library was produced with the immunoSEQ multiplex PCR assay. Drawn from immuneACCESS, this table holds only the in-frame rearrangements with V and J called that TCRdb kept. Clones are partly lost; checked studies trace under half to an unresolved V gene and leave the rest unexplained. The sample has about 490,000 clones on record, 76% of them singletons. The top ten clonotypes cover under 15% of the sample. The sequenced sample consisted of PBMCs. Receptors originate from a woman between 40 and 50 years old in good health. Some clones in this sample may be carry-over from other donors' samples.

This clone was seen many times. V gene TRBV7-2 combines with J gene TRBJ2-1, with D perhaps matching TRBD1 or TRBD2 (5 bases each). The CDR3 has 11 amino acids. The V gene's germline CDR1 is SGHTA and CDR2 FQGNSA. Trimming shortened V by 5 bases and J by 9 bases, and 8 bases separated the two germline ends. The CDR3: CASSRDGEQFF. In nucleotides, the CDR3 is TGTGCCAGCAGCCGGGACGGTGAGCAGTTCTTC.

This rearrangement joins TRBV27 to TRBJ2-6, with 11 bases fitting TRBD2. The V and J ends lost 3 bases and 0 bases, in that order; junction bases with no gene match: 7. CDR3 length: 19 amino acids. Germline values: CDR1 MNHEY, CDR2 SMNVEV (reference sequence). The CDR3 spells CASSFRLAGTGSGANVLTF. Here the CDR3 DNA reads TGTGCCAGCAGTTTTCGACTAGCGGGAACCGGCTCTGGGGCCAACGTCCTGACTTTC.

V usage is TRBV6-1 and J usage is TRBJ2-1; D ambiguous. The V and J ends lost 2 bases and 2 bases respectively, with 7 bases between them. This CDR3 is built from 14 residues. Germline V CDR1 and CDR2: MNHNS, SASEGT. In nucleotides, the CDR3 is TGTGCCAGCAGTGAAATTAGGGCCTACAATGAGCAGTTCTTC. This sequence encodes CASSEIRAYNEQFF.

Concerning this clone itself: A much larger clone sits a single nucleotide away, making a read error possible. This chain links TRBV2 with TRBJ2-5; no reliable D call. The last part of the DNA fits TRBJ2-7 better; the J call may be wrong. The CDR3 runs 11 residues. Per germline, CDR1 SNHLY and CDR2 FYNNEI. The DNA of the CDR3 is TGTGCCAGCAGTGTAACCTACGAGCAGTACTTC. Translated, it gives CASSVTYEQYF.

With regard to this clone: This likely came from a read error, as a far larger clone is one base away. This chain joins TRBV7-4 and TRBJ2-7, with 8 bases fitting TRBD1. Germline V gene lookup returns CDR1 SGHVT and CDR2 SQSDAQ. The CDR3 totals 19 residues. As DNA, the CDR3 is TGTGTCAGCAGCTTAGCGGTGAGAACAGGGGGACTGGGGTCCTACGAGCAGTACTTC. Residues: CVSSLAVRTGGLGSYEQYF.

The CDR3 nucleotides are TGTGCCAGCAGACGGTCCCCCCATGAGCAGTTCTTC. It codes for CASRRSPHEQFF. The rearrangement links TRBV28 to TRBJ2-1; D unresolved. CDR3 length equals 12 residues. V lost 6 bases and J lost 8, with 11 bases in between. Germline CDR1 reads MDHEN; CDR2 reads SYDVKM.

The chain has TRBV9 and TRBJ1-2; D is undetermined. Germline V gene lookup returns CDR1 SGDLS and CDR2 YYNGEE. The germline V and J ends were trimmed by 2 bases and 11 bases, with 13 bases remaining between them. The CDR3 has 12 residues. CDR3 nucleotides: TGTGCCAGCAGCGTCGTGGGGATTGGTTACACCTTC. Its translation is CASSVVGIGYTF.

This chain joins TRBV5-1 and TRBJ2-7; D might be TRBD1 (6 bases). This CDR3 has 13 amino acids. CDR1 SGHRS and CDR2 YFSETQ come from the germline V gene. V gave up 4 bases and J gave up 3 bases, with 11 bases separating them. Here the CDR3 DNA reads TGCGCCAGCAGCATCACGGACAGCTACGAGCAGTACTTC. Protein sequence: CASSITDSYEQYF.

This rearrangement joins TRBV29-1 to TRBJ2-3; 9 nucleotides line up with TRBD2. Germline V gene data show CDR1 as SQVTM and CDR2 as ANQGSEA. The CDR3 runs to 14 residues. The J segment lost 6 bases and the V segment lost 2 bases, leaving 6 bases of the junction unmatched. The CDR3 sequence is CSVESLAGVDTQYF. The DNA for the CDR3 is TGCAGCGTTGAATCCTTAGCGGGGGTGGATACGCAGTATTTT.

The V call is TRBV11-2, the J call TRBJ2-1; D is perhaps TRBD2 (5 bases). V shed 5 bases and J shed 5 bases, with 16 bases lying between them. Germline loops: CDR1 SGHAT, CDR2 FQNNGV. There are 15 residues in the CDR3. The CDR3 DNA reads TGTGCCAGCAGCCGGGCCGGGGAACAGCACAATGAGCAGTTCTTC. This gives the protein CASSRAGEQHNEQFF. Filled out from reference TRBV11-2 and TRBJ2-1, the complete variable domain reads EAGVAQSPRYKIIEKRQSVAFWCNPISGHATLYWYQQILGQGPKLLIQFQNNGVVDDSQLPKDRFSAERLKGVDSTLKIQPAKLEDSAVYLCASSRAGEQHNEQFFGPGTRLTVL.

The chain uses TRBV11-2 and TRBJ1-2; D is possibly TRBD1 (6 bases). CDR1 and CDR2 (germline): SGHAT, FQNNGV. The CDR3 spans 14 residues. V was shortened by 5 bases and J by 2 bases, with 12 bases between the two germline ends. The CDR3 nucleotides read TGTGCCAGCAGCCTACACACAGGGAACTATGGCTACACCTTC. This codes for CASSLHTGNYGYTF.

V gene TRBV10-3 combines with J gene TRBJ2-7, with D tentatively TRBD1 (6 bases). The germline V gene has CDR1 ENHRY and CDR2 SYGVKD. The CDR3 consists of 17 residues. The V end lost 6 bases, the J end lost 0 bases, and 21 bases lay between the germline ends. The CDR3 sequence: CAIRETGRREVSYEQYF. The CDR3 DNA reads as TGTGCCATCAGGGAGACAGGCCGGCGAGAGGTCTCCTACGAGCAGTACTTC.

For this clone: One end of the junction is discordant with germline, which a read error may explain. The chain combines TRBV28 with TRBJ2-7; tentative D call: TRBD2 (6 bases). Germline lookup yields CDR1 MDHEN and CDR2 SYDVKM. CDR3 length: 8 residues. The CDR3 DNA sequence: TGTGCCAGCAGGCGGGGCGGCTTC. Its translation is CASRRGGF.

The CDR3 spells CASTQGAANEKLFF. The DNA for the CDR3 is TGTGCCAGCACCCAGGGGGCAGCTAATGAAAAACTGTTTTTT. The chain joins TRBV6-1 to TRBJ1-4; 8 bases fit TRBD1. The CDR3 has 14 amino acids. V was clipped by 7 bases and J by 3 bases; unmatched bases: 4. Germline V gene data show CDR1 as MNHNS and CDR2 as SASEGT.

The chain combines TRBV27 with TRBJ2-5; TRBD2 matches 9 bases. This CDR3 region has 15 residues. The germline gives CDR1 MNHEY, CDR2 SMNVEV (reference sequence). V was pared by 2 bases and J by 4 bases, with 5 bases of the junction left unmatched. In DNA, the CDR3 is TGTGCCAGCAGTTTAGGCGGGAGGGCCCTAGAGACCCAGTACTTC. It yields the protein CASSLGGRALETQYF.

The chain is built from TRBV29-1 and TRBJ2-5; a possible D gene is TRBD1 (6 bases). This CDR3 region has 16 residues. Looked up from germline, CDR1 is SQVTM and CDR2 is ANQGSEA. The V end was cut by 5 bases, the J end by 3 bases, with 22 bases between. The CDR3 region is CSVLDLQGTGKETQYF. The CDR3 region has the DNA TGCAGCGTTCTAGATCTACAGGGAACCGGTAAAGAGACCCAGTACTTC.

The rearrangement uses TRBV18 and TRBJ2-7; 9 bases agree with TRBD1. After removal of 5 bases from V and 2 bases from J, the junction contained 16 bases not matched to a gene. The CDR3 contains 18 residues. The germline CDR1 and CDR2 sequences are KGHSH and LQKENI. The CDR3 region is CASSSNPPGTGYAYEQYF. Here the CDR3 DNA reads TGTGCCAGCTCATCCAATCCACCCGGGACAGGGTATGCCTACGAGCAGTACTTC.

The V gene is TRBV25-1, the J gene TRBJ2-2; D ambiguous. V was pared by 6 bases and J by 7 bases, with 9 bases between. The CDR3 length is 12 residues. Germline V gives CDR1 MGHDK, CDR2 SYGVNS. DNA for the CDR3: TGTGCCAGCAGGACGTATAACGGGGAGCTGTTTTTT. It specifies CASRTYNGELFF.

For this clone: Different DNA sequences within this sample yield the same CDR3. V usage is TRBV11-2 and J usage is TRBJ2-7; D gene uncertain. Trimming stripped 1 base from V and 0 bases from J, with 4 bases between. The CDR3 is made up of 13 amino acids. Germline V gene data show CDR1 as SGHAT and CDR2 as FQNNGV. The CDR3 DNA follows: TGTGCCAGCAGCTTAGGCGACTCCTACGAGCAGTACTTC. Translated: CASSLGDSYEQYF.

This chain links TRBV7-2 with TRBJ2-2; D is unresolved. This CDR3 is 11 amino acids long. With 8 bases removed from V and 7 bases from J, the gap between germline ends came to 8 bases. CDR1 SGHTA and CDR2 FQGNSA come from the germline V gene. The CDR3 reads CASRSGGELFF. The CDR3 region has the DNA TGTGCCAGCCGCTCTGGCGGGGAGCTGTTTTTT.

The chain couples TRBV2 to TRBJ2-7; D call uncertain. Germline assignment: CDR1 SNHLY and CDR2 FYNNEI. Trimming took 2 bases from V and 4 from J, leaving 9 bases between them. The CDR3 runs to 13 residues. The CDR3 coding sequence is TGTGCCAGCAGTGAACCGATCCAGTACGAGCAGTACTTC. Amino acid sequence: CASSEPIQYEQYF.

With respect to this clone: At one boundary the junction diverges from the germline segment, which might be a read error. The V and J genes are TRBV11-2 and TRBJ2-5, with 7 bases identical to TRBD1. This CDR3 contains 14 residues. Germline lookup yields CDR1 SGHAT and CDR2 FQNNGV. The CDR3 DNA reads as TGTGCCAGCAGCCTAGACAGGGCTCAAGAGACCCAGTACTTC. It specifies CASSLDRAQETQYF. Variable domain in full (rest from reference TRBV11-2 and TRBJ2-5): EAGVAQSPRYKIIEKRQSVAFWCNPISGHATLYWYQQILGQGPKLLIQFQNNGVVDDSQLPKDRFSAERLKGVDSTLKIQPAKLEDSAVYLCASSLDRAQETQYFGPGTRLLVL.

The V call is TRBV4-1, the J call TRBJ2-7, with 7 bases identical to TRBD1. CDR1 MGHRA and CDR2 YSYEKL come from the germline V gene. The CDR3 spans 16 residues. V was pared by 1 base and J by 6 bases, with 12 bases of the junction left unmatched. As DNA, the CDR3 is TGCGCCAGCAGCCAAGCGGCCGACAGGGTACGTGTCGAGCAGTACTTC. Translating it yields CASSQAADRVRVEQYF.

The chain employs TRBV19 and TRBJ2-7; unclear D gene. The germline V gene has CDR1 LNHDA and CDR2 SQIVND (reference sequence). The CDR3 has 16 amino acids. V dropped 7 bases and J dropped 0 bases, with 19 bases sitting between them. Written as DNA, the CDR3 is TGTGCCAGTACCCTACAGTTGGCTTGGGGCTCCTACGAGCAGTACTTC. Translating gives CASTLQLAWGSYEQYF. The full variable domain, in which reference TRBV19 and TRBJ2-7 provide the parts outside the CDR3, is DGGITQSPKYLFRKEGQNVTLSCEQNLNHDAMYWYRQDPGQGLRLIYYSQIVNDFQKGDIAEGYSVSREKKESFPLTVTSAQKNPTAFYLCASTLQLAWGSYEQYFGPGTRLTVT.

This rearrangement joins TRBV2 to TRBJ2-1, with 8 bases aligning to TRBD2. V lost 8 bases, J lost 4 bases, and 7 bases stayed unmatched. CDR3 length: 14 amino acids. Germline V gene data show CDR1 as SNHLY and CDR2 as FYNNEI. Here the CDR3 DNA reads TGTGCCAGCGAACCGGGACTAGGGTACAATGAGCAGTTCTTC. As protein: CASEPGLGYNEQFF. Variable domain in full (rest from reference TRBV2 and TRBJ2-1): EPEVTQTPSHQVTQMGQEVILRCVPISNHLYFYWYRQILGQKVEFLVSFYNNEISEKSEIFDDQFSVERPDGSNFTLKIRSTKLEDSAMYFCASEPGLGYNEQFFGPGTRLTVL.

This chain joins TRBV11-2 and TRBJ2-1, with D perhaps TRBD2 (6 bases). V lost 3 bases and J 0 bases, leaving 12 bases between the germline ends. This CDR3 is 16 amino acids long. The germline V gene encodes CDR1 SGHAT and CDR2 FQNNGV. CDR3 nucleotides: TGTGCCAGCAGCTTGCGGGACTCGAGCTCCTACAATGAGCAGTTCTTC. Translation gives CASSLRDSSSYNEQFF.